Shown below are 29 T cell receptor beta chains from a single sample sequenced in a study of cytomegalovirus exposure and HLA in healthy donors listed by TCRdb under 2017. Receptors were amplified or captured by the immunoSEQ multiplex PCR assay. The multiplex PCR relied on a mix of 60 forward primers for TCR Vbeta segments and 13 reverse primers for TCR Jbeta segments. This is the immuneACCESS table as TCRdb keeps it, with only in-frame sequences that have V and J called. A part of the clones is gone; compared with another copy, unresolved V genes explain less than half, and the rest is unexplained. The sample has under 200,000 clones on record. The ten top clones hold approximately 2% of the sample. Material: PBMCs. Receptors originate from a man younger than 40 in good health and CMV-seronegative.

The chain carries TRBV2 and TRBJ2-1; TRBD2 matches at 11 bases. With V trimmed by 7 bases and J by 4 bases, 6 bases remained unmatched. The CDR3 spans 15 residues. Per the germline V gene, CDR1 is SNHLY and CDR2 is FYNNEI. The CDR3 coding sequence is TGTGCCAGCAAGTGGACTAGCGGGCTTTACAATGAGCAGTTCTTC. Protein: CASKWTSGLYNEQFF.

The chain's CDR3 is CASSSGQSRQFF. Written as DNA, the CDR3 is TGTGCCAGCAGCTCGGGACAGTCGAGACAGTTCTTC. The chain recombines TRBV7-9 with TRBJ2-1, with 7 positions matching TRBD1. Germline V gives CDR1 SEHNR, CDR2 FQNEAQ (reference sequence). This CDR3 contains 12 residues. The V and J ends lost 4 bases and 13 bases, in that order; junction bases with no gene match: 7.

V usage is TRBV5-1 and J usage is TRBJ2-1; weak D call: TRBD1 (6 bases). The V end lost 2 bases, the J end lost 0 bases, and 9 bases lay between the germline ends. Germline V lookup: CDR1 SGHRS, CDR2 YFSETQ. The CDR3 runs 15 residues. The CDR3 nucleotides read TGCGCCAGCAGCTTCGAGGGGGTCTCCTACAATGAGCAGTTCTTC. This codes for CASSFEGVSYNEQFF.

CDR3 coding DNA: TGTGCCAGCAGTTTTGACAGGGGGATCGGGGAGACCCAGTACTTC. This sequence encodes CASSFDRGIGETQYF. The chain carries TRBV27 and TRBJ2-5, with 9 bases fitting TRBD1. J lost 5 bases, V lost 3 bases, and 7 bases had no gene match. This CDR3 contains 15 residues. Germline assignment: CDR1 MNHEY and CDR2 SMNVEV (reference sequence).

The chain joins TRBV30 to TRBJ2-7, with no clear D. CDR3 length: 13 residues. Germline V CDR1 and CDR2: GTSNPN, SVGIG (reference sequence). V lost 7 bases and J 4 bases, leaving 17 bases between the germline ends. The CDR3 sequence is CASKSLLVYEQYF. In DNA, the CDR3 is TGTGCCTCCAAAAGCCTGCTAGTTTACGAGCAGTACTTC.

The rearrangement links TRBV19 to TRBJ1-1, with 9 bases lining up with TRBD1. CDR1 is LNHDA and CDR2 is SQIVND in the germline V gene (reference sequence). The CDR3 extends over 15 amino acids. J gave up 4 bases and V 7 bases, and 10 bases lay outside the gene matches. The CDR3 nucleotides read TGTGCCAGTACCGATTTCCGGGACAGGGTCACTGAAGCTTTCTTT. This codes for CASTDFRDRVTEAFF.

This chain links TRBV7-9 with TRBJ2-2; weak D call: TRBD1 (5 bases). The V end was cut by 2 bases, the J end by 4 bases, with 11 bases between. CDR1 is SEHNR and CDR2 is FQNEAQ in the germline V gene (reference sequence). This CDR3 is 15 amino acids long. In DNA form, the CDR3 reads TGTGCCAGCAGCTTACTTGCAGGGCCCACCGGGGAGCTGTTTTTT. The encoded protein is CASSLLAGPTGELFF.

The chain joins TRBV19 to TRBJ2-3, with D possibly TRBD1 on 5 matching bases. Germline CDR1 and CDR2: LNHDA and SQIVND (reference sequence). The V end lost 1 base, the J end lost 1 base, and 9 bases lay between the germline ends. This CDR3 is built from 15 residues. The CDR3 DNA is TGTGCCAGTAGTATAGGGGGCGCCCGCACAGATACGCAGTATTTT. Translation: CASSIGGARTDTQYF.

This chain uses TRBV19 with TRBJ1-2; 8 nucleotides line up with TRBD1. The germline V gene has CDR1 LNHDA and CDR2 SQIVND (reference sequence). J lost 2 bases, V lost 6 bases, and 8 bases had no gene match. The CDR3 spans 15 residues. CDR3 DNA sequence: TGTGCCAGTAGCTCCTGGGACAGGAGAAACTATGGCTACACCTTC. Its translation: CASSSWDRRNYGYTF.

V gene TRBV6-5 combines with J gene TRBJ1-5; maybe TRBD1 (5 bases). Germline-derived CDR1 and CDR2 are MNHEY and SVGAGI. The length of the CDR3 is 15 residues. V lost 6 bases to trimming and J lost 6 bases, with 18 bases between them. Here the CDR3 reads CASSLASGLGQPQHF. In nucleotides, the CDR3 is TGTGCCAGCAGCTTAGCCTCAGGGCTCGGTCAGCCCCAGCATTTT.

The gene calls are TRBV18 and TRBJ1-1; no firm D call. V was trimmed by 3 bases and J by 7 bases, leaving 12 bases between them. Germline assignment: CDR1 KGHSH and CDR2 LQKENI. The CDR3 is made up of 13 amino acids. This CDR3 is CASSPLLKNEAFF. CDR3 in DNA: TGTGCCAGCTCACCCCTATTAAAGAATGAAGCTTTCTTT. The variable domain in full, with the rest retrieved from reference TRBV18 and TRBJ1-1, is NAGVMQNPRHLVRRRGQEARLRCSPMKGHSHVYWYRQLPEEGLKFMVYLQKENIIDESGMPKERFSAEFPKEGPSILRIQQVVRGDSAAYFCASSPLLKNEAFFGQGTRLTVV.

This chain uses TRBV28 with TRBJ1-4; TRBD1 agrees at 8 bases. Germline lookup yields CDR1 MDHEN and CDR2 SYDVKM. Unmatched junction bases numbered 4, after V lost 5 bases and J lost 2 bases. The CDR3 loop spans 15 amino acids. CDR3: CASSPYRGTNEKLFF. The DNA for the CDR3 is TGTGCCAGCAGTCCGTACAGGGGGACTAATGAAAAACTGTTTTTT.

V usage is TRBV4-2 and J usage is TRBJ2-1, with TRBD1 matching 10 bases. CDR3 length: 15 amino acids. Germline trimming cut 4 bases from V and 4 bases from J; bases unmatched to any gene: 4. Germline assignment: CDR1 LGHNA and CDR2 YNFKEQ. The CDR3 is CASSRGTGVYNEQFF. The CDR3 DNA reads as TGTGCCAGCAGCCGCGGGACAGGGGTTTACAATGAGCAGTTCTTC.

The chain employs TRBV29-1 and TRBJ2-2, with a weak D call TRBD1 (5 bases). CDR3 length: 11 amino acids. Germline V CDR1 and CDR2: SQVTM, ANQGSEA. Trimming stripped 6 bases from V and 7 bases from J, with 9 bases between. In DNA form, the CDR3 reads TGCAGCGTGGACAAGGACGGGGAGCTGTTTTTT. Translation: CSVDKDGELFF.

V usage is TRBV5-4 and J usage is TRBJ2-7; 7 positions agree with TRBD2. The CDR3 consists of 14 residues. The germline gives CDR1 SGHNT, CDR2 YYREEE (reference sequence). The V gene end was trimmed by 6 bases and the J gene end by 5 bases; junction bases not matched to a gene: 11. The CDR3 loop reads CASKSGNQWDEQYF. CDR3 bases: TGTGCCAGCAAAAGCGGGAATCAGTGGGACGAGCAGTACTTC.

The chain couples TRBV2 to TRBJ2-2; 12 bases map to TRBD2. This CDR3 spans 16 amino acids. Germline values: CDR1 SNHLY, CDR2 FYNNEI. J was trimmed by 4 bases and V by 5 bases; bases with no gene match: 5. The CDR3 protein is CASSLGTSGPTGELFF. The CDR3, as DNA: TGTGCCAGCAGTCTGGGGACTAGCGGGCCCACCGGGGAGCTGTTTTTT. Drawing the rest from reference TRBV2 and TRBJ2-2, the complete variable domain is EPEVTQTPSHQVTQMGQEVILRCVPISNHLYFYWYRQILGQKVEFLVSFYNNEISEKSEIFDDQFSVERPDGSNFTLKIRSTKLEDSAMYFCASSLGTSGPTGELFFGEGSRLTVL.

This sequence joins TRBV30 and TRBJ2-2; weak D call: TRBD1 (5 bases). The CDR3 runs 15 residues. V was clipped by 0 bases and J by 3 bases, with 11 bases between them. Germline lookup yields CDR1 GTSNPN and CDR2 SVGIG (reference sequence). The CDR3 region is CAWSVPDRDTGELFF. The CDR3 DNA sequence: TGTGCCTGGAGTGTCCCCGACAGAGACACCGGGGAGCTGTTTTTT. Full variable domain (remainder filled in from reference TRBV30 and TRBJ2-2): SQTIHQWPATLVQPVGSPLSLECTVEGTSNPNLYWYRQAAGRGLQLLFYSVGIGQISSEVPQNLSASRPQDRQFILSSKKLLLSDSGFYLCAWSVPDRDTGELFFGEGSRLTVL.

Here the CDR3 reads CASSLGVYGYTF. Written as DNA, the CDR3 is TGTGCCAGCAGCTTAGGAGTCTATGGCTACACCTTC. The V and J genes are TRBV28 and TRBJ1-2; D gene uncertain. Germline V gene sequence: CDR1 MDHEN, CDR2 SYDVKM. Between the trimmed V and J ends, which lost 6 bases and 4 bases, there was a span of 9 bases. The CDR3 covers 12 residues.

The J gene is TRBJ2-2, the V gene TRBV7-9; TRBD1 matches at 7 bases. The CDR3 totals 13 residues. Germline V gene sequence: CDR1 SEHNR, CDR2 FQNEAQ (reference sequence). The V and J ends lost 6 bases and 6 bases, in that order; junction bases with no gene match: 4. The CDR3 bases are TGTGCCAGCAGTAGACAGGGATCCGGGGAGCTGTTTTTT. Translating gives CASSRQGSGELFF.

The V and J genes are TRBV6-1 and TRBJ1-5; 9 positions agree with TRBD1. The CDR3 totals 15 residues. J gave up 5 bases and V 3 bases, and 5 bases lay outside the gene matches. Germline V CDR1 and CDR2: MNHNS, SASEGT. CDR3 amino acids: CASSDEHRGHQPQHF. As DNA, the CDR3 is TGTGCCAGCAGTGACGAACACAGGGGGCATCAGCCCCAGCATTTT.

The gene calls are TRBV6-5 and TRBJ2-7; D perhaps matches TRBD1 (6 bases). The germline gives CDR1 MNHEY, CDR2 SVGAGI. Trimming took 2 bases from V and 6 from J, leaving 17 bases between them. This CDR3 is 15 amino acids long. CDR3 DNA sequence: TGTGCCAGCAGTTACATACAGGGCACCCCTGGCGAGCAGTACTTC. Its translation is CASSYIQGTPGEQYF.

The chain joins TRBV25-1 to TRBJ2-5; tentatively, D is TRBD1 (7 bases). CDR1 and CDR2 from the germline V gene are MGHDK and SYGVNS. The V and J ends lost 5 bases and 4 bases respectively, with 23 bases between them. The CDR3 contains 17 residues. Here the CDR3 DNA reads TGTGCCAGCAGTCGGGACACAGGGGCGCGGGGAGGAGAGACCCAGTACTTC. It codes for CASSRDTGARGGETQYF. Looking up the rest from reference TRBV25-1 and TRBJ2-5 gives the full variable domain: EADIYQTPRYLVIGTGKKITLECSQTMGHDKMYWYQQDPGMELHLIHYSYGVNSTEKGDLSSESTVSRIRTEHFPLTLESARPSHTSQYLCASSRDTGARGGETQYFGPGTRLLVL.

V gene TRBV5-5 combines with J gene TRBJ2-3; D is perhaps TRBD1 (5 bases). CDR1 SGHKS and CDR2 YYEKEE come from the germline V gene (reference sequence). V was pared by 4 bases and J by 0 bases, with 9 bases between. The CDR3 runs 14 residues. In nucleotides, the CDR3 is TGTGCCAGCAGCACCGACAGCAGCACAGATACGCAGTATTTT. This sequence encodes CASSTDSSTDTQYF.

The rearrangement joins TRBV27 to TRBJ2-6; D might be TRBD1 (5 bases). The CDR3 extends over 17 amino acids. Trimming shortened V by 0 bases and J by 0 bases, and 9 bases separated the two germline ends. In germline, CDR1 is MNHEY, CDR2 SMNVEV (reference sequence). The CDR3 DNA is TGTGCCAGCAGTTTATCCCCCAGGGCCTCTGGGGCCAACGTCCTGACTTTC. It specifies CASSLSPRASGANVLTF.

J is TRBJ2-3 and V is TRBV10-3; TRBD1 aligns across 9 bases. The CDR3 is 15 residues long. V shed 7 bases and J 1 base; nucleotides not matched to a gene: 6. Per germline, CDR1 ENHRY and CDR2 SYGVKD. CDR3 sequence (DNA): TGTGCCATCAATCCGAGGGACAGGGGCACAGATACGCAGTATTTT. Translated, it gives CAINPRDRGTDTQYF.

The rearrangement links TRBV19 to TRBJ2-2, with TRBD2 as a possible D gene (6 bases). Germline CDR1 LNHDA, CDR2 SQIVND (reference sequence). The V end lost 6 bases, the J end lost 0 bases, and 8 bases lay between the germline ends. The CDR3 extends over 14 amino acids. CDR3 amino acids: CASSGTANTGELFF. The DNA of the CDR3 is TGTGCCAGTAGCGGGACTGCGAACACCGGGGAGCTGTTTTTT.

The chain couples TRBV7-9 to TRBJ1-1; possible D gene TRBD1, 6 bases. CDR1 is SEHNR and CDR2 is FQNEAQ in the germline V gene (reference sequence). There are 16 residues in the CDR3. Trimming left V 1 base short and J 1 base short, with 13 bases between. CDR3 coding DNA: TGTGCCAGCAGCTTAGGGGGAGGGGGAGGGAACACTGAAGCTTTCTTT. It codes for CASSLGGGGGNTEAFF.

The genes are TRBV19 and TRBJ2-7; 8 nucleotides match TRBD1. V shed 4 bases and J 5 bases; nucleotides not matched to a gene: 7. Germline assignment: CDR1 LNHDA and CDR2 SQIVND (reference sequence). The CDR3 spans 14 residues. CDR3 in amino acids: CASSKGQAYHEQYF. The CDR3, as DNA: TGTGCCAGTAGTAAGGGACAGGCTTACCACGAGCAGTACTTC.

V gene TRBV21-1 combines with J gene TRBJ2-1; TRBD2 was called by the table and not checked on the DNA. TRBV21-1 is noted as a pseudogene. The CDR3 length is 17 residues. This CDR3 reads CASSKDKTSGYYNEQFF. As DNA, the CDR3 is TGTGCCAGCAGCAAAGATAAGACTAGCGGTTACTACAATGAGCAGTTCTTC.